The sequence of this T cell receptor (beta chain) was determined in a study of Tregs in tolerant kidney transplant recipients. As regards this clone: Antigen: not known.

Some clones are missing from TCRdb's copy, which holds only in-frame ones; the method was immunoSEQ multiplex PCR. This sample has over 50,000 clones, with about 86% found just once. Study results and caveats: The small number of patients limits these findings pending further validation.

The CDR3 spans 17 residues. After removal of 5 bases from V and 0 bases from J, the junction contained 6 bases not matched to a gene. Looked up from germline, CDR1 is MNHEY and CDR2 is SMNVEV (reference sequence). This chain uses TRBV27 with TRBJ2-6, with 8 bases matching TRBD1. The sequencing input was CD4+ T cells from blood. This clonotype originated in a human donor in good health. The CDR3 spells CASSTDRVVSGANVLTF. In nucleotides, the CDR3 is TGTGCCAGCAGTACGGACAGGGTAGTCTCTGGGGCCAACGTCCTGACTTTC. Using reference TRBV27 and TRBJ2-6 for the parts outside the CDR3, the full variable domain is EAQVTQNPRYLITVTGKKLTVTCSQNMNHEYMSWYRQDPGLGLRQIYYSMNVEVTDKGDVPEGYKVSRKEKRNFPLILESPSPNQTSLYFCASSTDRVVSGANVLTFGAGSRLTVL.